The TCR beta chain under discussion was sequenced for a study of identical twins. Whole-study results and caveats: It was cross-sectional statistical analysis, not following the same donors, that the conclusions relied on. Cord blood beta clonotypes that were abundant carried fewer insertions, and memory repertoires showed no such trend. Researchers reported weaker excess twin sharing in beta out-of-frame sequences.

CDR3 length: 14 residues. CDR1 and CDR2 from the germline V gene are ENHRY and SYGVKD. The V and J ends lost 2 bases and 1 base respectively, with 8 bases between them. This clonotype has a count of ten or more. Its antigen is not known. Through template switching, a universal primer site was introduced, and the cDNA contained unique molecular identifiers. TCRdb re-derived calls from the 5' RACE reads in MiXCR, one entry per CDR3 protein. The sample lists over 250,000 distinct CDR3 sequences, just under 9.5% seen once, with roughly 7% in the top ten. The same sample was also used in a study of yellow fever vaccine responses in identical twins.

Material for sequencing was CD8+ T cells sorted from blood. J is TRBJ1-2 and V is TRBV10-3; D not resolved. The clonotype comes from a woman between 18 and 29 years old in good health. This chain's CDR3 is CAISEIVINYGYTF. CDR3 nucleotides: TGTGCCATCAGTGAGATTGTTATTAACTATGGCTACACCTTC.